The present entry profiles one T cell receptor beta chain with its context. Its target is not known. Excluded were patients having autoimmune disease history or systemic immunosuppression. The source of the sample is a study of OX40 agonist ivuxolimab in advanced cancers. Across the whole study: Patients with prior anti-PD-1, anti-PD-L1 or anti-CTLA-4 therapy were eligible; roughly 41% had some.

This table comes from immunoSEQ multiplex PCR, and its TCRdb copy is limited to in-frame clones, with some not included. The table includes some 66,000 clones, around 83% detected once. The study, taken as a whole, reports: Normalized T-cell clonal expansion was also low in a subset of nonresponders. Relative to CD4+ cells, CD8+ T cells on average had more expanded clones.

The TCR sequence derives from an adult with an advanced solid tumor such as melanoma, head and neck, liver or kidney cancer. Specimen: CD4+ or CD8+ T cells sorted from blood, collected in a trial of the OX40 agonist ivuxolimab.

Here the CDR3 DNA reads TGTGCCAGCAGTCCCAACAGATGGACAGGGGAAGTCCACGAGCAGTACTTC. This translates into CASSPNRWTGEVHEQYF. The V call is TRBV7-6, the J call TRBJ2-7; TRBD1 matches 9 bases. The germline CDR1 and CDR2 sequences are SGHVS and FNYEAQ. CDR3 length: 17 amino acids. V lost 6 bases to trimming and J lost 5 bases; unmatched junction nucleotides: 17.